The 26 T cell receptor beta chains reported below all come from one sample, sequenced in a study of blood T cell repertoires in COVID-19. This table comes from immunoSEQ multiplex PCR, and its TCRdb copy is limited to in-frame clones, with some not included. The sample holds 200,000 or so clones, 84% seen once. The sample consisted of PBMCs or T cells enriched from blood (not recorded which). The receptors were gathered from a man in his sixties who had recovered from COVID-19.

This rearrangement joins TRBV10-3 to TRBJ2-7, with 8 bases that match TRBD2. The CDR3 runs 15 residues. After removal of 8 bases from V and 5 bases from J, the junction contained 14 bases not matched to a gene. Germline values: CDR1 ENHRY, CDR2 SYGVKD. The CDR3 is CAIRGIGSGENEQYF. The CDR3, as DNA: TGTGCCATCCGGGGAATCGGTAGCGGGGAGAACGAGCAGTACTTC.

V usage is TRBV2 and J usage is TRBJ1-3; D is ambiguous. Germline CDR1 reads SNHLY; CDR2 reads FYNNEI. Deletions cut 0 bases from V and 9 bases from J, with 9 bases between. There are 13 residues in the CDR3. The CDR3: CASSEASSGTIYF. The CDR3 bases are TGTGCCAGCAGTGAAGCGTCGTCGGGCACCATATATTTT.

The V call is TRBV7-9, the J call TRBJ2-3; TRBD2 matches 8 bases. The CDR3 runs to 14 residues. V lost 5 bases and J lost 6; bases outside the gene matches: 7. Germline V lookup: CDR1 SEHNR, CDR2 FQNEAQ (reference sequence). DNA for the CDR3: TGTGCCAGCAGCACCGGGACTAGTCTCGATACGCAGTATTTT. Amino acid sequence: CASSTGTSLDTQYF.

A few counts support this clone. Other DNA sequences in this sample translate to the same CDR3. The CDR3: CASSLGGKQPQHF. Written as DNA, the CDR3 is TGTGCCAGCAGTTTGGGGGGAAAACAGCCCCAGCATTTT. This rearrangement joins TRBV27 to TRBJ1-5; D might be TRBD1 (5 bases). Between the trimmed V and J ends, which lost 3 bases and 7 bases, there was a span of 10 bases. The CDR3 sequence is 13 residues long. Germline lookup yields CDR1 MNHEY and CDR2 SMNVEV (reference sequence).

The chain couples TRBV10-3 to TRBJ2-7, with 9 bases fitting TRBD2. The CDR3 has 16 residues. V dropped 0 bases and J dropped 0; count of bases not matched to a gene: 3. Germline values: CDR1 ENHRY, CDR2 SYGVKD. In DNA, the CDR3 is TGTGCCATCAGTGAGTCTCTAGCGGGGAGCTCCTACGAGCAGTACTTC. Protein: CAISESLAGSSYEQYF.

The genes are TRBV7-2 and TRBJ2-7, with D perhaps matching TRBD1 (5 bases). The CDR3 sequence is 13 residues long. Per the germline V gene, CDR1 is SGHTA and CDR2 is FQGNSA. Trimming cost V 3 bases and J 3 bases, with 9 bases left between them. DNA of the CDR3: TGTGCCAGCAGCTTCACAGGAAACTACGAGCAGTACTTC. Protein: CASSFTGNYEQYF.

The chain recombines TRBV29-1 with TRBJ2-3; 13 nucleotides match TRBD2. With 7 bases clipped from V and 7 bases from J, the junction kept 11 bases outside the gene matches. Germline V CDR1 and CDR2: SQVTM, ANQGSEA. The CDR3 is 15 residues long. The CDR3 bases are TGCAGCGGAGCCACAGGACTAGCGGGGGCAAATACGCAGTATTTT. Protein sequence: CSGATGLAGANTQYF.

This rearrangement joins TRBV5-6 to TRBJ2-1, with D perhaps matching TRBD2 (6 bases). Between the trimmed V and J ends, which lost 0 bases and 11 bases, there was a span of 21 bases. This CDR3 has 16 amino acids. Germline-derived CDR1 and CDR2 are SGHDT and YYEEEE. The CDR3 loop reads CASSLVVGSPDVQQFF. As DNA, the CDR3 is TGTGCCAGCAGCTTGGTGGTCGGGAGCCCCGACGTACAGCAGTTCTTC.

The CDR3 DNA reads TGTGCCAGCAGGGGACAGACAGATAATTCACCCCTCCACTTT. It translates to CASRGQTDNSPLHF. This sequence joins TRBV2 and TRBJ1-6, with TRBD1 identical over 7 bases. Germline CDR1 is SNHLY and CDR2 is FYNNEI. V lost 6 bases to trimming and J lost 5 bases; unmatched junction nucleotides: 4. CDR3 length: 14 residues.

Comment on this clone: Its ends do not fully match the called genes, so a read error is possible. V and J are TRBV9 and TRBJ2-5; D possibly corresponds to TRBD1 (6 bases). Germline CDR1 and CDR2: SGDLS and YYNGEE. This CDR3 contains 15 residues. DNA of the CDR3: TGTGCCAGCAGCGTTGGGGGCCGCGTAGAAGAGAGCCAGTACTTC. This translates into CASSVGGRVEESQYF.

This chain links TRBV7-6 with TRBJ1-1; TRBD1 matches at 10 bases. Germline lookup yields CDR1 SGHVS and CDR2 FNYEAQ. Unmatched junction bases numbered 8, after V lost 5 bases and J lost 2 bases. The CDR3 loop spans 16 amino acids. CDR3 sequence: CASSRQGAGINTEAFF. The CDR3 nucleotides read TGTGCCAGCAGCAGACAGGGGGCGGGAATTAACACTGAAGCTTTCTTT.

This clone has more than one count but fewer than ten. CDR3 sequence: CASSKEFLSGNTIYF. For the CDR3, the DNA is TGTGCCAGCAGCAAAGAATTCCTCTCTGGAAACACCATATATTTT. The chain employs TRBV21-1 and TRBJ1-3. TRBV21-1 is a pseudogene. There are 15 residues in the CDR3.

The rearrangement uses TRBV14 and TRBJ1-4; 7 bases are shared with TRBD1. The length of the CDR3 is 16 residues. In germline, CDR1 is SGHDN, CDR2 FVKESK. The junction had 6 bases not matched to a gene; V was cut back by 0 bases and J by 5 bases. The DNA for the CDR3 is TGTGCCAGCAGCCAAGAGAAGGACAGGCGGAATGAAAAACTGTTTTTT. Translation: CASSQEKDRRNEKLFF.

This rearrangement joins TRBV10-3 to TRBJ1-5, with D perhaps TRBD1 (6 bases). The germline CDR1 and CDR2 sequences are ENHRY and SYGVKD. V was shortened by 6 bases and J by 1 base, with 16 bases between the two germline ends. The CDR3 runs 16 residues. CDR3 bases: TGTGCCATCAGGGATTTCACAGGGCTGAGCAATCAGCCCCAGCATTTT. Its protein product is CAIRDFTGLSNQPQHF.

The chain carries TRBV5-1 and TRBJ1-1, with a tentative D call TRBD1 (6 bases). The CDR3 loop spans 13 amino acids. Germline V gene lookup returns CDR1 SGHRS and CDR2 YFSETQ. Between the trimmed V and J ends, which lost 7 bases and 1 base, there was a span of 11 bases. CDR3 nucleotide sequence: TGCGCCAGCCACACACAGGGGAACACTGAAGCTTTCTTT. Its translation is CASHTQGNTEAFF. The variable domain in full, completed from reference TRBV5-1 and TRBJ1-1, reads KAGVTQTPRYLIKTRGQQVTLSCSPISGHRSVSWYQQTPGQGLQFLFEYFSETQRNKGNFPGRFSGRQFSNSRSEMNVSTLELGDSALYLCASHTQGNTEAFFGQGTRLTVV.

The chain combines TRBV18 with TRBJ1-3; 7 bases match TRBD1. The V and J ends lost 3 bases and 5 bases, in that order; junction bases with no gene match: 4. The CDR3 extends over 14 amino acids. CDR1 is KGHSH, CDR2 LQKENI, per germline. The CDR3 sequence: CASSPTGYRNTIYF. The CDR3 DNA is TGTGCCAGCTCACCGACAGGGTACCGAAACACCATATATTTT.

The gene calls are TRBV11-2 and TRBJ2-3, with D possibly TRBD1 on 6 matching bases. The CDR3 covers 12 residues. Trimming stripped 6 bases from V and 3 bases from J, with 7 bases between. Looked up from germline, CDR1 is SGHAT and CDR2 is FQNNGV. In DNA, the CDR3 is TGTGCCAGCAGGGGGGCTACAGATACGCAGTATTTT. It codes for CASRGATDTQYF.

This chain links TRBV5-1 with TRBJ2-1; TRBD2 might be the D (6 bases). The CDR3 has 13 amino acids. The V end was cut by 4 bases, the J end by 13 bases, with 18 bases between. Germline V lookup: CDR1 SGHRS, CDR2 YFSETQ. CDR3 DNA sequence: TGCGCCAGCAGCCTCGAAAACCGGGACTCTCAGTTCTTC. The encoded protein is CASSLENRDSQFF.

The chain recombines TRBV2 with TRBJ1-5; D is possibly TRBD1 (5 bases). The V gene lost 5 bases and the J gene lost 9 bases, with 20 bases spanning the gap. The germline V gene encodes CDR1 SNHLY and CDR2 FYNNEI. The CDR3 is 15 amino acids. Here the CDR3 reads CASSLGNRLKWPQHF. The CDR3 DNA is TGTGCCAGCAGTCTGGGAAACAGGCTAAAGTGGCCCCAGCATTTT.

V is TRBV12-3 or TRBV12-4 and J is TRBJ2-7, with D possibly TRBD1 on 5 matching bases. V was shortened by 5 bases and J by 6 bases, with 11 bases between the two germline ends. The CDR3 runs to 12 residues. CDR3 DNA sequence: TGTGCCAGCAGTAGAGGACAATCCGAGCAGTACTTC. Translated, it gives CASSRGQSEQYF.

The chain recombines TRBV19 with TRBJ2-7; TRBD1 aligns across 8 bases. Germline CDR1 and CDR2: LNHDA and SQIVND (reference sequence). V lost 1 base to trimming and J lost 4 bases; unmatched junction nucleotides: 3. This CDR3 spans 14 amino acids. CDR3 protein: CASSIAQGAYEQYF. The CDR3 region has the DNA TGTGCCAGTAGTATAGCTCAGGGGGCATACGAGCAGTACTTC.

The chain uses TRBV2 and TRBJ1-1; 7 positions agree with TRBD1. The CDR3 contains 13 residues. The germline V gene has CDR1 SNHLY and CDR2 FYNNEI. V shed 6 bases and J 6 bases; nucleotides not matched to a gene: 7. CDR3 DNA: TGTGCCAGCAGGGAGGACAGGATGGCTGAAGCTTTCTTT. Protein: CASREDRMAEAFF. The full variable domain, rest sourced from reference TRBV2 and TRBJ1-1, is EPEVTQTPSHQVTQMGQEVILRCVPISNHLYFYWYRQILGQKVEFLVSFYNNEISEKSEIFDDQFSVERPDGSNFTLKIRSTKLEDSAMYFCASREDRMAEAFFGQGTRLTVV.

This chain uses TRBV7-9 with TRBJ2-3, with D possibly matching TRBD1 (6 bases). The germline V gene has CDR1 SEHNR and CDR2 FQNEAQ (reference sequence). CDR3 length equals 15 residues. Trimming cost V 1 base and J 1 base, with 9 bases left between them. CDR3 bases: TGTGCCAGCAGCTTAGGACAGGAGGGCACAGATACGCAGTATTTT. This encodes CASSLGQEGTDTQYF.

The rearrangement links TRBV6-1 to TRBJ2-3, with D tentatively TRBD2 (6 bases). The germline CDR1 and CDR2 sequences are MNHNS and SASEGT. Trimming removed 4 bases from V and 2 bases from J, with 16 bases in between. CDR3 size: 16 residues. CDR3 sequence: CASSASRAGHTDTQYF. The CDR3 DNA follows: TGTGCCAGCAGTGCCTCGCGAGCGGGCCACACAGATACGCAGTATTTT.

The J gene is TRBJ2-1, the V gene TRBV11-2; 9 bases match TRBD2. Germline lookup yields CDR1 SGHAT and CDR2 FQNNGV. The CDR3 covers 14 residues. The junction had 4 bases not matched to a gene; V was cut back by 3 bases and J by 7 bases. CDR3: CASSLSGGLNEQFF. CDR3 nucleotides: TGTGCCAGCAGCTTGAGCGGGGGGCTTAATGAGCAGTTCTTC.

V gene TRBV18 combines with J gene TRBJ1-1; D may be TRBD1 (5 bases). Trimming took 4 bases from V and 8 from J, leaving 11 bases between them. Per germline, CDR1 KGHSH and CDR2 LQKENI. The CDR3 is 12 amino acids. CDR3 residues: CASSQRGQEAFF. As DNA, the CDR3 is TGTGCCAGCTCACAAAGGGGTCAAGAAGCTTTCTTT. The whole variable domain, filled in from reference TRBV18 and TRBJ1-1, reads NAGVMQNPRHLVRRRGQEARLRCSPMKGHSHVYWYRQLPEEGLKFMVYLQKENIIDESGMPKERFSAEFPKEGPSILRIQQVVRGDSAAYFCASSQRGQEAFFGQGTRLTVV.